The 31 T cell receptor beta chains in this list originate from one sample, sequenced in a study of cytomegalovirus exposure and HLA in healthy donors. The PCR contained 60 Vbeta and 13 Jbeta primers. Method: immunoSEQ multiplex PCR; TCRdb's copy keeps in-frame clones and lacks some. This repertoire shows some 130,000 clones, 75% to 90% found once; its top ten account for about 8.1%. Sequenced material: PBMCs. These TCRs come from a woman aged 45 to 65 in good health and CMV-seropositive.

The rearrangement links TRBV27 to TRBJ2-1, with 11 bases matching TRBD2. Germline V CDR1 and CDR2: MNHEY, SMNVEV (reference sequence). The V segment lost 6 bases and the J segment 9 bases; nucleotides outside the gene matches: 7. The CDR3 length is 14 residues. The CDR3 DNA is TGTGCCAGCAGGATAATAGCGGGAGGGAGTGAGCAGTTCTTC. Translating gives CASRIIAGGSEQFF.

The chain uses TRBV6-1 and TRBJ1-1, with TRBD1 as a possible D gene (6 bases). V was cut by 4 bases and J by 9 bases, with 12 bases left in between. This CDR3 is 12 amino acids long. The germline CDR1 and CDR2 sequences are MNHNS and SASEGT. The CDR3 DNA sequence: TGTGCCAGCAGTGTTTTGTGGGGGCAAGCTTTCTTT. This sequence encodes CASSVLWGQAFF.

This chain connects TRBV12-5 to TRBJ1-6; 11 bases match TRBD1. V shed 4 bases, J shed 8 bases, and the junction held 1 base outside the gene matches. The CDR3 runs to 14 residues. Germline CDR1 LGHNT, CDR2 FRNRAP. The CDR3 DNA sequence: TGTGCTAGTGGTTCGGGACAGGGGGATTCACCCCTCCACTTT. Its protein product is CASGSGQGDSPLHF.

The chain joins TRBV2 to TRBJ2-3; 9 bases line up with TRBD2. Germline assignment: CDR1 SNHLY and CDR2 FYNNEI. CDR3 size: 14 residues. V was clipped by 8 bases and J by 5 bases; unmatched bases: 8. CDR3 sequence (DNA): TGTGCCAGCGGGGGGACTAGCCGGTTAGATACGCAGTATTTT. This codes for CASGGTSRLDTQYF.

The CDR3 here is CASSLKGAYEQYF. Here the CDR3 DNA reads TGTGCCAGCAGCCTGAAGGGGGCCTACGAGCAGTACTTC. The chain combines TRBV5-6 with TRBJ2-5; perhaps TRBD1 as D (6 bases). The DNA end lines up better with TRBJ2-7; the J call may be wrong. Germline V lookup: CDR1 SGHDT, CDR2 YYEEEE. The CDR3 extends over 13 amino acids.

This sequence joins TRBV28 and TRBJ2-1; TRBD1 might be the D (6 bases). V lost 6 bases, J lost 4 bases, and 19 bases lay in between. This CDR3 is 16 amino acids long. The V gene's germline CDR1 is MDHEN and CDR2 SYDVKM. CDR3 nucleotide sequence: TGTGCCAGCAGGGGGCTACAGGGAGAGTGGTACAATGAGCAGTTCTTC. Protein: CASRGLQGEWYNEQFF.

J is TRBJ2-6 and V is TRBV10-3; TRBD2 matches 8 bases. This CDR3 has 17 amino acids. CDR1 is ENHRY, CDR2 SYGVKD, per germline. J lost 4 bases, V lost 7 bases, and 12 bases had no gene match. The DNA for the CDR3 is TGTGCCATCACTCCTAGCGGGCCTGAGGGGGGGGCCAACGTCCTGACTTTC. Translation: CAITPSGPEGGANVLTF.

CDR3 residues: CASSTTSGGTDTQYF. Written as DNA, the CDR3 is TGTGCCAGCAGTACAACTAGCGGGGGCACAGATACGCAGTATTTT. The chain is built from TRBV2 and TRBJ2-3; TRBD2 matches at 10 bases. Trimming cost V 5 bases and J 1 base; bases outside gene matches: 3. The CDR3 length is 15 residues. Per the germline V gene, CDR1 is SNHLY and CDR2 is FYNNEI. The whole variable domain, filled in from reference TRBV2 and TRBJ2-3, reads EPEVTQTPSHQVTQMGQEVILRCVPISNHLYFYWYRQILGQKVEFLVSFYNNEISEKSEIFDDQFSVERPDGSNFTLKIRSTKLEDSAMYFCASSTTSGGTDTQYFGPGTRLTVL.

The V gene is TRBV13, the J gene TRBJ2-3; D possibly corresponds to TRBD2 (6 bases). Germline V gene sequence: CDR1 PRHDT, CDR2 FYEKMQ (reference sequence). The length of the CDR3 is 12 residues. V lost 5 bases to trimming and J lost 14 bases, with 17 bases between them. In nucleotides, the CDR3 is TGTGCCAGCAGCCCGGGACGGCAAGCGGGGTATTTT. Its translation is CASSPGRQAGYF.

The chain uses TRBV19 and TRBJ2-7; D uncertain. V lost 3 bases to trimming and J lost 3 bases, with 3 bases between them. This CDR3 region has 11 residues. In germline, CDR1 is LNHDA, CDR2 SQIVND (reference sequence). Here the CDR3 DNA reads TGTGCCAGTAGTATCGGCTACGAGCAGTACTTC. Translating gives CASSIGYEQYF.

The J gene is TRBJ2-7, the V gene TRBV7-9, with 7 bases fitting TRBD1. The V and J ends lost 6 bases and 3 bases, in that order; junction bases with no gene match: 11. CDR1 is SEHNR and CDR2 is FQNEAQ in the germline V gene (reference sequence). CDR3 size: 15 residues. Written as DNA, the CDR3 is TGTGCCAGCAGTCTAAATCCCGGGACAGTCTACGAGCAGTACTTC. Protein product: CASSLNPGTVYEQYF.

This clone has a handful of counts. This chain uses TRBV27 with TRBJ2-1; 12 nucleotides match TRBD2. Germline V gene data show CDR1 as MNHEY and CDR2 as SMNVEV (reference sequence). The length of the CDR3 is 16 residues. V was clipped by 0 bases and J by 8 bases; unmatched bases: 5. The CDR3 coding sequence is TGTGCCAGCAGTTTATCGACTAGCGGGAGTTCCCATGAGCAGTTCTTC. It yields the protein CASSLSTSGSSHEQFF.

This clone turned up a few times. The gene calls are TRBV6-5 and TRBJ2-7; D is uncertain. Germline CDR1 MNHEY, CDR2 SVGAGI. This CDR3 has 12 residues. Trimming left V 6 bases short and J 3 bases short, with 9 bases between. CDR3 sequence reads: CASSQSVYEQYF. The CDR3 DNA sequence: TGTGCCAGCAGCCAGTCCGTCTACGAGCAGTACTTC.

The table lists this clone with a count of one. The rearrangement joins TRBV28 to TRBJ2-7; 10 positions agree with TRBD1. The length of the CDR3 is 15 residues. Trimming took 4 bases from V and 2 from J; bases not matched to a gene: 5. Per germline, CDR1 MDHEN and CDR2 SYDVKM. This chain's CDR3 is CASSYPGQGTYEQYF. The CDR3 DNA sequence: TGTGCCAGCAGTTACCCGGGACAGGGGACCTACGAGCAGTACTTC.

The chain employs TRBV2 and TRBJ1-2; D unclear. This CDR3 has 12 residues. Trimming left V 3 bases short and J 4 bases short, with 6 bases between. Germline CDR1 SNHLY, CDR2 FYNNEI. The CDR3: CASSEYSYGYTF. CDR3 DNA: TGTGCCAGCAGTGAGTACAGCTATGGCTACACCTTC. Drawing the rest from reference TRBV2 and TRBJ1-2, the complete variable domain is EPEVTQTPSHQVTQMGQEVILRCVPISNHLYFYWYRQILGQKVEFLVSFYNNEISEKSEIFDDQFSVERPDGSNFTLKIRSTKLEDSAMYFCASSEYSYGYTFGSGTRLTVV.

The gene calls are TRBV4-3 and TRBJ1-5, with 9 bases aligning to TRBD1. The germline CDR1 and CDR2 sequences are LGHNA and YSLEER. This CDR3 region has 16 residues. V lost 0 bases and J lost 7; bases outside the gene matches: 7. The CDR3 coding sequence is TGCGCCAGCAGCCAAGATCCGGGACAGGGTTCCCAGCCCCAGCATTTT. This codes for CASSQDPGQGSQPQHF.

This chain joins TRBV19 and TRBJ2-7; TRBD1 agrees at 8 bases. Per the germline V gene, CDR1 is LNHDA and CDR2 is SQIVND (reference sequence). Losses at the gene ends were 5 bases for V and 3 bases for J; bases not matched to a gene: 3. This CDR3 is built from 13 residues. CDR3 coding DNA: TGTGCCAGTAGTGTGGGGACAGGCTACGAGCAGTACTTC. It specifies CASSVGTGYEQYF.

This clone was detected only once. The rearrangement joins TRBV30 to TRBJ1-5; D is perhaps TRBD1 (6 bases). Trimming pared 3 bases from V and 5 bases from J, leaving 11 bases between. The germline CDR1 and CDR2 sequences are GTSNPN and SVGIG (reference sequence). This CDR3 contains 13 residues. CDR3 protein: CAWSRGGYQPQHF. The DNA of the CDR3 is TGTGCCTGGAGCCGCGGGGGCTATCAGCCCCAGCATTTT.

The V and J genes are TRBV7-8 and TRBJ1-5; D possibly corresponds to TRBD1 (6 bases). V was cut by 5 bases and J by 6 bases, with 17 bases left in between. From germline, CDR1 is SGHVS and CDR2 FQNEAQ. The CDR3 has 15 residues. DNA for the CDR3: TGTGCCAGCAGCCCTCGAGGGGGTAGACGTCAGCCCCAGCATTTT. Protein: CASSPRGGRRQPQHF.

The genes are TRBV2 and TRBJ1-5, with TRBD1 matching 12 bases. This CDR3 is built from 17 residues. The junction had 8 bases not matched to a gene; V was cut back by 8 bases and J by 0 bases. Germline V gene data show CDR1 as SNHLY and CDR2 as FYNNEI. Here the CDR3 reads CASWGGQGAYSNQPQHF. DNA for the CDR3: TGTGCCAGCTGGGGGGGACAGGGGGCGTATAGCAATCAGCCCCAGCATTTT.

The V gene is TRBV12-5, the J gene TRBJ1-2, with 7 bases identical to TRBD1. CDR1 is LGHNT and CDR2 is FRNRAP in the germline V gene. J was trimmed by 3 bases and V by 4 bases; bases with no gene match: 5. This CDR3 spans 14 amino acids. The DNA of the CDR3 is TGTGCTAGTGGTTCGGACAGGTCAGACTATGGCTACACCTTC. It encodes CASGSDRSDYGYTF.

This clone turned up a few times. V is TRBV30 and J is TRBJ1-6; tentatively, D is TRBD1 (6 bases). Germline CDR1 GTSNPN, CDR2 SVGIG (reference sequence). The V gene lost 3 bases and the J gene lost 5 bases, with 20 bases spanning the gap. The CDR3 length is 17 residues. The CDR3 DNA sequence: TGTGCCTGGAGGGGGGGGGCAATAATGGGGCATAATTCACCCCTCCACTTT. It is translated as CAWRGGAIMGHNSPLHF.

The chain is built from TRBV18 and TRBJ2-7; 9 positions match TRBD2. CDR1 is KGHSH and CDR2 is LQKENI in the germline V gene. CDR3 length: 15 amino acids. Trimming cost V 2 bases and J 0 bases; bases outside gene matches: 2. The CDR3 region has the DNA TGTGCCAGCTCACCAACTAGCGGGTCCTCCTACGAGCAGTACTTC. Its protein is CASSPTSGSSYEQYF.

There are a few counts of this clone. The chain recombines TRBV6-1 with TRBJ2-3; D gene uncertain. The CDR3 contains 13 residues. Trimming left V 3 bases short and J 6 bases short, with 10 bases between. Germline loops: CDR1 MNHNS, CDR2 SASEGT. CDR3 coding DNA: TGTGCCAGCAGTGATAACTTTATGGATACGCAGTATTTT. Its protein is CASSDNFMDTQYF.

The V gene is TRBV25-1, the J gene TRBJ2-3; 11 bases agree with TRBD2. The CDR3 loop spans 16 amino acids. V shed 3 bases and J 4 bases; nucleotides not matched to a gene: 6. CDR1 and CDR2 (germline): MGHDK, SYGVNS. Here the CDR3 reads CASSEALAGDPDTQYF. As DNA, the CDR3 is TGTGCCAGCAGTGAGGCACTAGCGGGAGATCCAGATACGCAGTATTTT.

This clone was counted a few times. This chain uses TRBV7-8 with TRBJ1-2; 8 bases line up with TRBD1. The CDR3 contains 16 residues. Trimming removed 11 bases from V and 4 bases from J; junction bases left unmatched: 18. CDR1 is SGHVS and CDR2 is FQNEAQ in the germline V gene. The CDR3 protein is CACRRDRWEGGYGYTF. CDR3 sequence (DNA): TGTGCCTGTCGGCGGGACAGGTGGGAGGGGGGCTATGGCTACACCTTC.

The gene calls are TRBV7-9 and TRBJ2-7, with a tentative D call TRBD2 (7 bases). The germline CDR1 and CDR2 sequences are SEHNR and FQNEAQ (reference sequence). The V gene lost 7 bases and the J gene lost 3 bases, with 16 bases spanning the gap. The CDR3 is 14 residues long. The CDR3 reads CASTRGGEFYEQYF. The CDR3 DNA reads TGTGCCAGCACCAGAGGGGGGGAGTTCTACGAGCAGTACTTC.

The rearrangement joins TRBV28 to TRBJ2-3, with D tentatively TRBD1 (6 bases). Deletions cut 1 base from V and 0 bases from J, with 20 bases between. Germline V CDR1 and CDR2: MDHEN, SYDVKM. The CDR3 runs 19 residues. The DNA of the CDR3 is TGTGCCAGCAGTTTATCTAGGCAGGGGCGTCGAGGAAGCACAGATACGCAGTATTTT. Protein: CASSLSRQGRRGSTDTQYF.

Here the CDR3 reads CASSLYRAHYEQYF. CDR3 sequence (DNA): TGTGCCAGCAGTTTATACAGAGCCCACTACGAGCAGTACTTC. The V and J genes are TRBV28 and TRBJ2-7; D remains ambiguous. V lost 1 base and J 3 bases, leaving 10 bases between the germline ends. CDR3 length equals 14 residues. Germline V CDR1 and CDR2: MDHEN, SYDVKM.

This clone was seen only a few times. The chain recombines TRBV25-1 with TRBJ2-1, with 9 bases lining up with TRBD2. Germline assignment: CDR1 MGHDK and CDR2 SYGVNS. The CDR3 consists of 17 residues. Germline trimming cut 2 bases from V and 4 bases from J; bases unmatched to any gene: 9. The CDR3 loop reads CASSEMGASGIYNEQFF. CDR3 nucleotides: TGTGCCAGCAGTGAAATGGGGGCTAGCGGGATTTACAATGAGCAGTTCTTC.

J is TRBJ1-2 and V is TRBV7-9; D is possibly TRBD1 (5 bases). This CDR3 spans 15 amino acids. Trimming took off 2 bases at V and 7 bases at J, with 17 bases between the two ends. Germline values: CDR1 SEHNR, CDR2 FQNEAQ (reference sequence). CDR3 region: CASSLSLVTVVGYTF. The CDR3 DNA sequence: TGTGCCAGCAGCTTATCTCTGGTGACAGTGGTTGGCTACACCTTC. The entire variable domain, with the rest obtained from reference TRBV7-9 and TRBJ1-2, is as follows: DTGVSQNPRHKITKRGQNVTFRCDPISEHNRLYWYRQTLGQGPEFLTYFQNEAQLEKSRLLSDRFSAERPKGSFSTLEIQRTEQGDSAMYLCASSLSLVTVVGYTFGSGTRLTVV.